The next 24 T cell receptor beta chains were all read from a single sample in a study of monozygotic twins with inflammatory bowel disease. TCRdb re-called the 5' RACE reads; every CDR3 protein appears as one record, without DNA. The record lists about 380,000 distinct CDR3 sequences, of which the ten most abundant hold just over 2.5%. Sequenced sample: blood. These receptor sequences come from a human donor with ulcerative colitis or Crohn's disease, or a healthy co-twin of an affected twin (not recorded which).

The gene calls are TRBV19 and TRBJ1-2. The CDR3 is made up of 13 amino acids. Germline CDR1 and CDR2: LNHDA and SQIVND (reference sequence). The CDR3 is CASSIGGLYGYTF.

The rearrangement uses TRBV25-1 and TRBJ2-7. CDR1 is MGHDK, CDR2 SYGVNS, per germline. This CDR3 is built from 12 residues. This CDR3 is CASDDSPYEQYF.

V and J are TRBV6-1 and TRBJ2-1; as DNA is missing, the TRBD1 call by TCRdb cannot be tested. The germline V gene encodes CDR1 MNHNS and CDR2 SASEGT. The CDR3 spans 16 residues. The CDR3 loop is CASSLKGGGTYNEQFF.

This rearrangement joins TRBV5-4 to TRBJ2-1; TCRdb designates TRBD2, a call that cannot be tested without DNA. CDR3 length: 17 residues. The V gene's germline CDR1 is SGHNT and CDR2 YYREEE (reference sequence). CDR3 residues: CASSPDGDGLNYNEQFF.

The rearrangement uses TRBV11-2 and TRBJ2-5; TCRdb gives TRBD1 as the D gene, but with no DNA this cannot be confirmed. Germline V gene data show CDR1 as SGHAT and CDR2 as FQNNGV. The CDR3 spans 14 residues. CDR3 loop: CASSTGFMWQTQYF.

The chain is built from TRBV28 and TRBJ1-1. This CDR3 has 14 amino acids. Germline V CDR1 and CDR2: MDHEN, SYDVKM. The chain's CDR3 is CASTHPRGGTEAFF.

The gene calls are TRBV27 and TRBJ2-7; TCRdb returns TRBD2, unconfirmable since there is no DNA. Germline assignment: CDR1 MNHEY and CDR2 SMNVEV (reference sequence). The CDR3 is 15 residues long. CDR3 amino acids: CASSLDSGGALEQYF.

V and J are TRBV4-1 and TRBJ1-5; TCRdb lists TRBD1, though no DNA is available to test this call. Germline CDR1 and CDR2: MGHRA and YSYEKL. The CDR3 is 16 amino acids. CDR3 loop: CASSQGDRGWVQPQHF.

The chain has TRBV5-1 and TRBJ2-3; checking the TCRdb D call of TRBD2 is not possible without DNA. From germline, CDR1 is SGHRS and CDR2 YFSETQ. The CDR3 loop spans 16 amino acids. CDR3 residues: CASSLKAGGNTDTQYF.

V gene TRBV7-9 combines with J gene TRBJ2-5; lacking DNA, the TRBD1 call made by TCRdb goes unchecked. Per germline, CDR1 SEHNR and CDR2 FQNEAQ (reference sequence). The CDR3 spans 16 residues. The chain's CDR3 is CASSITGLGFLETQYF.

The chain is built from TRBV27 and TRBJ2-1; TCRdb's D call, TRBD1, is unchecked because there is no DNA. There are 16 residues in the CDR3. Germline V gives CDR1 MNHEY, CDR2 SMNVEV (reference sequence). The CDR3 is CASSSAGTGNYNEQFF.

The chain recombines TRBV12-3 or TRBV12-4 with TRBJ2-2. The CDR3 has 15 amino acids. The CDR3 sequence is CASSFGVRNTGELFF.

V and J are TRBV3-1 and TRBJ2-5; checking the TCRdb D call of TRBD1 is not possible without DNA. Germline V CDR1 and CDR2: LGHDT, YNNKEL (reference sequence). The CDR3 contains 16 residues. The CDR3 sequence: CASSQWGATVQETQYF.

The chain recombines TRBV11-2 with TRBJ2-7; the D call from TCRdb, TRBD1, cannot be confirmed without DNA. Germline V gene data show CDR1 as SGHAT and CDR2 as FQNNGV. CDR3 size: 13 residues. The CDR3 loop is CASTGTGSYEQYF.

This chain links TRBV7-9 with TRBJ1-1; TCRdb proposes TRBD1, but this gene call is untestable without DNA. The germline gives CDR1 SEHNR, CDR2 FQNEAQ (reference sequence). The CDR3 is 14 amino acids. This CDR3 reads CASRKQGGGGEAFF.

The chain joins TRBV18 to TRBJ1-5; TCRdb designates TRBD1, a call that cannot be tested without DNA. Germline V lookup: CDR1 KGHSH, CDR2 LQKENI. The CDR3 runs 13 residues. The CDR3 loop is CASPRDINQPQHF.

The CDR3 is CASSQDTSSYEQYF. This chain joins TRBV4-3 and TRBJ2-7. CDR3 length: 14 amino acids. Germline CDR1 LGHNA, CDR2 YSLEER.

The chain employs TRBV20-1 and TRBJ1-1. This CDR3 comprises 18 residues. Germline CDR1 and CDR2: DFQATT and SNEGSKA (reference sequence). Here the CDR3 reads CSASRGLASNFPNTEAFF.

The chain is built from TRBV4-1 and TRBJ2-7; TCRdb designates TRBD1, a call that cannot be tested without DNA. Germline loops: CDR1 MGHRA, CDR2 YSYEKL. The CDR3 loop spans 17 amino acids. The CDR3 protein is CASSQDSLTGISYEQYF.

The chain carries TRBV6-5 and TRBJ2-7; TCRdb gives TRBD1 as the D gene, but with no DNA this cannot be confirmed. This CDR3 has 11 amino acids. Germline CDR1 MNHEY, CDR2 SVGAGI. The chain's CDR3 is CASSKGSEQYF.

This chain uses TRBV4-3 with TRBJ1-2; as DNA is missing, the TRBD1 call by TCRdb cannot be tested. The CDR3 covers 16 residues. Germline V CDR1 and CDR2: LGHNA, YSLEER. The CDR3: CASSQDLAGPHYGYTF.

CDR3 residues: CASSTGGQGTYEQYF. The chain has TRBV18 and TRBJ2-7; lacking DNA, the TRBD1 call made by TCRdb goes unchecked. This CDR3 is built from 15 residues. Germline V lookup: CDR1 KGHSH, CDR2 LQKENI.

The V call is TRBV12-3 or TRBV12-4, the J call TRBJ2-3; as DNA is missing, the TRBD1 call by TCRdb cannot be tested. The CDR3 has 14 residues. The CDR3 loop is CASIIAGGRNTQYF.

The V gene is TRBV7-9, the J gene TRBJ2-1; the TRBD2 assignment by TCRdb is unverifiable without DNA. The CDR3 extends over 14 amino acids. Germline CDR1 reads SEHNR; CDR2 reads FQNEAQ (reference sequence). CDR3 in amino acids: CASSPGVAGGRQFF. The full variable domain, in which reference TRBV7-9 and TRBJ2-1 provide the parts outside the CDR3, is DTGVSQNPRHKITKRGQNVTFRCDPISEHNRLYWYRQTLGQGPEFLTYFQNEAQLEKSRLLSDRFSAERPKGSFSTLEIQRTEQGDSAMYLCASSPGVAGGRQFFGPGTRLTVL.